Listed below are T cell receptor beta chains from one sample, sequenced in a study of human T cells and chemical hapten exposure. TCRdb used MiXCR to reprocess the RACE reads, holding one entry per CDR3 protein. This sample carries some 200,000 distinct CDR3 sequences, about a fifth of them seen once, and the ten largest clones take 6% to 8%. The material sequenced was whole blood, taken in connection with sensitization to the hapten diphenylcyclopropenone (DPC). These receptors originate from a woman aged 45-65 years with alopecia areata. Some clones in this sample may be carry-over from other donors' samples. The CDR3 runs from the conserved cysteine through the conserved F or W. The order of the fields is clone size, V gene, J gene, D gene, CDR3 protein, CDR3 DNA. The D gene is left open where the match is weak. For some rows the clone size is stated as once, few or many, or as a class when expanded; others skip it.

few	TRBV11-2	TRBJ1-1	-	CASSPWGPNTEAFF	TGTGCCAGCAGCCCCTGGGGCCCGAACACTGAAGCTTTCTTT
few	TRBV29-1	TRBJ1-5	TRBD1	CSVGTGPNQPQHF	TGCAGCGTAGGGACAGGGCCCAATCAGCCCCAGCATTTT
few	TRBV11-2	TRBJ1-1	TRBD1	CASSLVSGGVGTEAFF	TGTGCCAGCAGCTTAGTCTCAGGGGGAGTGGGCACTGAAGCTTTCTTT
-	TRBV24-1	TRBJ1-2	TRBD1	CATSGAGGRGYTF	TGTGCCACCAGTGGAGCAGGGGGCAGGGGCTACACCTTC
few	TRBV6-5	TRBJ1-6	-	CASSYGGADSPLHF	TGTGCCAGCAGTTACGGGGGGGCCGATTCACCCCTCCACTTT
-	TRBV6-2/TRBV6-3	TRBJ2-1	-	CASIGRTGVGEQFF	TGTGCCAGCATAGGGCGAACGGGGGTGGGGGAGCAGTTCTTC
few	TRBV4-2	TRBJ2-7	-	CASSQDQLREQYF	TGTGCCAGCAGCCAAGATCAGTTAAGGGAGCAGTACTTC
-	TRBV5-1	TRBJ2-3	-	CASSLVQGPDTQYF	TGCGCCAGCAGCTTAGTCCAGGGCCCAGATACGCAGTATTTT
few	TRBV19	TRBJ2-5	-	CASSPWTDQETQYF	TGTGCCAGTAGTCCCTGGACTGACCAAGAGACCCAGTACTTC
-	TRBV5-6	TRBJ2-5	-	CASSSGIRGSETQYF	TGTGCCAGCAGCAGTGGGATCCGGGGCAGTGAGACCCAGTACTTC
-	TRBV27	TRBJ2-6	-	CASRGRGANVLTF	TGTGCCAGCAGGGGCCGAGGGGCCAACGTCCTGACTTTC
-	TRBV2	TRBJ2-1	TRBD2	CASSGTSGPYNEQFF	TGTGCCAGCAGCGGGACTAGCGGACCCTACAATGAGCAGTTCTTC
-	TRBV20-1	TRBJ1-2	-	CSATRESRYGYTF	TGCAGTGCTACAAGGGAATCCCGCTATGGCTACACCTTC